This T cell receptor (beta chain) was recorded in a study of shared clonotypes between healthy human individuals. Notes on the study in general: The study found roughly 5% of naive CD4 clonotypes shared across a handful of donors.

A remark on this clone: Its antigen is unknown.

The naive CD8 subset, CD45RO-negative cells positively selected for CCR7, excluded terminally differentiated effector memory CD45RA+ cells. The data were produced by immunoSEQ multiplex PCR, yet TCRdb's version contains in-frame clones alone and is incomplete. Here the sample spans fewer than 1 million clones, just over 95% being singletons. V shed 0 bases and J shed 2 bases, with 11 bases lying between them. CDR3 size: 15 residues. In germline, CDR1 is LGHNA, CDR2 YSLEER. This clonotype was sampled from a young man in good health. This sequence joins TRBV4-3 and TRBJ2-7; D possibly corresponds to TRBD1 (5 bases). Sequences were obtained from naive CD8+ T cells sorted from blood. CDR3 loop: CASSQDSGLTYEQYF. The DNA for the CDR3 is TGCGCCAGCAGCCAAGATTCAGGGTTGACCTACGAGCAGTACTTC.